This TCR beta chain was profiled in a study of spatial heterogeneity in lung cancer. Described time point: sample taken at primary tumor resection. Donation came from some 72 patients with untreated early-stage non-small cell lung cancer. The study sequenced unsorted whole RNA from tumor, nontumor lung or frozen PBMC. Germline-derived CDR1 and CDR2 are SGHRS and YFSETQ. The CDR3 sequence is 15 residues long. Trimming took off 0 bases at V and 2 bases at J, with 9 bases between the two ends. Only a few counts were recorded for this clonotype. Its specificity is not known. General study findings and limits: TCRs found ubiquitously expanded in tumor appeared in blood more at resection than at follow-up.

Every TCR cDNA molecule bore its own unique molecular identifier. TCRdb redid the calling of the 5' RACE reads with MiXCR, one entry per CDR3 protein. The sample records fewer than 65,000 distinct CDR3 sequences, 6.3% being singletons. The sequence was obtained from a female donor with early-stage non-small cell lung cancer. The chain employs TRBV5-1 and TRBJ1-5; D gene unclear. Source: PBMCs, taken at surgery. This CDR3 reads CASSLGVAGNQPQHF. Written as DNA, the CDR3 is TGCGCCAGCAGCTTGGGAGTAGCGGGCAATCAGCCCCAGCATTTT.